These T cell receptor beta chains were read from a single sample in a study of response to subunit inactivated influenza vaccine. Using its own MiXCR run on the RT-PCR reads, TCRdb lists one record per CDR3 protein. This table has fewer than 700,000 distinct CDR3 sequences, roughly 13% appearing once. The sequencing here drew on PBMCs from blood, taken 40 to 50 days after vaccination. These receptors came from a man in his fifties who received an inactivated influenza vaccine. Both conserved end residues are trimmed from each CDR3.

v_gene: TRBV7-2
j_gene: TRBJ2-7
CDR3aa: ASSLRSKVYEQY

v_gene: TRBV20-1
j_gene: TRBJ2-7
CDR3aa: SARDVASYEQY

v_gene: TRBV7-3
j_gene: TRBJ2-2
CDR3aa: ASSLWANTGELF

v_gene: TRBV11-2
j_gene: TRBJ2-5
CDR3aa: ASSLDVLAGGEEETQY

v_gene: TRBV20-1
j_gene: TRBJ1-6
CDR3aa: SATRVEESPLH

v_gene: TRBV7-9
j_gene: TRBJ2-3
CDR3aa: ATLGTSGGADTQY

v_gene: TRBV12-3/TRBV12-4
j_gene: TRBJ2-5
CDR3aa: ASRQGHQETQY

v_gene: TRBV5-1
j_gene: TRBJ2-5
CDR3aa: ASSSKTSGETQY

v_gene: TRBV3-1
j_gene: TRBJ1-3
CDR3aa: ASSQGGAGGTGNTIY

v_gene: TRBV6-5
j_gene: TRBJ1-2
CDR3aa: ASSFNRAYGYT

v_gene: TRBV4-3
j_gene: TRBJ2-7
CDR3aa: ASSQDATAGYEQY

v_gene: TRBV20-1
j_gene: TRBJ2-7
CDR3aa: SARDYKGSYEQY

v_gene: TRBV7-2
j_gene: TRBJ2-5
CDR3aa: ASSFPPEKTQY

v_gene: TRBV20-1
j_gene: TRBJ2-1
CDR3aa: SASGTSGSNEQF

v_gene: TRBV12-3/TRBV12-4
j_gene: TRBJ2-5
CDR3aa: ASSFTGETQY

v_gene: TRBV12-3/TRBV12-4
j_gene: TRBJ2-7
CDR3aa: ASSLTGKNYEQY

v_gene: TRBV12-3/TRBV12-4
j_gene: TRBJ2-3
CDR3aa: ASNTGTGSTDTQY

v_gene: TRBV12-5
j_gene: TRBJ2-3
CDR3aa: ASGSGTPDTQY

v_gene: TRBV9
j_gene: TRBJ2-1
CDR3aa: ASSVDAGSSGDEQF

v_gene: TRBV28
j_gene: TRBJ1-1
CDR3aa: ASSGGRTEAF

v_gene: TRBV9
j_gene: TRBJ2-7
CDR3aa: ASSVDPGPSYEQY

v_gene: TRBV5-5
j_gene: TRBJ2-5
CDR3aa: ASSGNRGQETQY

v_gene: TRBV7-9
j_gene: TRBJ2-2
CDR3aa: ASSLALYTGELF

v_gene: TRBV5-1
j_gene: TRBJ2-1
CDR3aa: ASSLAFPSGSGNEQF

v_gene: TRBV15
j_gene: TRBJ1-5
CDR3aa: ATSRGSFRPQH

v_gene: TRBV20-1
j_gene: TRBJ1-5
CDR3aa: SAREGLQPQH

v_gene: TRBV7-2
j_gene: TRBJ2-1
CDR3aa: ASSLAFSWGDNEQF

v_gene: TRBV9
j_gene: TRBJ2-2
CDR3aa: ASTPRGGRGTIANTGELF

v_gene: TRBV27
j_gene: TRBJ2-3
CDR3aa: ATYTPGLAGKY